Following are 13 T cell receptor beta chains from one sample sequenced in a study of shared clonotypes between healthy human individuals (dated by TCRdb to 2018 to 2021). The library was produced with the immunoSEQ multiplex PCR assay. TCRdb took this table from immuneACCESS and kept in-frame rearrangements with V and J called. Such tables lack part of the clones; where checked against another copy, unresolved V genes explain under half of the gap, and the rest is unexplained. The sample profile shows 750,000 to 1,000,000 clones; 90% to 95% of them were found once. In total, the top ten clones hold approximately 25% of the sample. For the CD8 naive samples, CD45RO-negative cells were positively selected for CCR7, yielding a CD45RA+CCR7+ population from which TemRA cells were excluded. The source material was naive CD8+ T cells sorted from blood. The cell subset or site label here, explained by the study, means: CD45RA+CCR7+. Receptor source: a man aged 25 to 40 in good health.

The count of this clone is one. CDR3 sequence (DNA): TGTGCCAGCTCGGGGCTGGGCACTGAAGCTTTCTTT. Amino acid sequence: CASSGLGTEAFF. The chain links TRBV5-6 to TRBJ1-1, with D perhaps matching TRBD1 (5 bases). This CDR3 has 12 residues. V was pared by 7 bases and J by 4 bases, with 11 bases between. The germline CDR1 and CDR2 sequences are SGHDT and YYEEEE.

The chain links TRBV28 to TRBJ1-4; 10 bases match TRBD1. The CDR3 is 15 residues long. From germline, CDR1 is MDHEN and CDR2 SYDVKM. J gave up 10 bases and V 1 base, and 6 bases lay outside the gene matches. This CDR3 reads CASSLFDRGPLKLFF. The CDR3 region has the DNA TGTGCCAGCAGTTTATTCGACAGGGGGCCGTTAAAACTGTTTTTT.

The chain uses TRBV12-5 and TRBJ2-3; D possibly corresponds to TRBD2 (6 bases). V was clipped by 4 bases and J by 5 bases, with 13 bases between them. CDR3 length: 14 amino acids. Per the germline V gene, CDR1 is LGHNT and CDR2 is FRNRAP. The CDR3 here is CASGSGTSLDTQYF. CDR3 DNA: TGTGCTAGTGGTTCCGGGACTTCATTAGATACGCAGTATTTT.

This clone occurred once. V usage is TRBV19 and J usage is TRBJ2-2, with TRBD2 as a possible D gene (6 bases). CDR3 length: 18 amino acids. The germline V and J ends were trimmed by 6 bases and 1 base, with 21 bases remaining between them. The germline V gene has CDR1 LNHDA and CDR2 SQIVND (reference sequence). The CDR3 sequence is CASREGLVLGRNTGELFF. CDR3 bases: TGTGCCAGTAGGGAGGGGCTTGTTTTGGGAAGGAACACCGGGGAGCTGTTTTTT.

The chain links TRBV4-1 to TRBJ1-5; D remains ambiguous. The CDR3 has 14 amino acids. The V gene lost 5 bases and the J gene lost 9 bases, with 17 bases spanning the gap. Germline loops: CDR1 MGHRA, CDR2 YSYEKL. The DNA for the CDR3 is TGCGCCAGCAGCTCCAGACCGGGGATCCTGCCCCAGCATTTT. It translates to CASSSRPGILPQHF.

This chain joins TRBV5-8 and TRBJ2-1; D is perhaps TRBD2 (6 bases). The V gene lost 3 bases and the J gene lost 2 bases, with 15 bases spanning the gap. The CDR3 totals 16 residues. Germline loops: CDR1 SGHTS, CDR2 YDEGEE. The DNA of the CDR3 is TGTGCCAGCAGCTGGGATAGCGGAGCCACCTACAATGAGCAGTTCTTC. It specifies CASSWDSGATYNEQFF.

The genes are TRBV20-1 and TRBJ2-7; 7 bases match TRBD2. Germline V gene lookup returns CDR1 DFQATT and CDR2 SNEGSKA (reference sequence). The CDR3 length is 11 residues. The CDR3 coding sequence is TGCAGGGCTCGGGGGGACTACGAGCAGTACTTC. It encodes CRARGDYEQYF.

J is TRBJ2-7 and V is TRBV5-4; TRBD2 aligns across 11 bases. V gave up 0 bases and J gave up 4 bases; unmatched junction bases: 12. This CDR3 contains 18 residues. CDR1 and CDR2 (germline): SGHNT, YYREEE (reference sequence). CDR3 nucleotides: TGTGCCAGCAGCTTGGGGCTAGCGGGAGGTCCTCTCGCGTACGAGCAGTACTTC. Translating gives CASSLGLAGGPLAYEQYF.

This sequence joins TRBV28 and TRBJ1-1, with D perhaps matching TRBD1 (6 bases). V dropped 8 bases and J dropped 3 bases, with 13 bases sitting between them. Germline assignment: CDR1 MDHEN and CDR2 SYDVKM. CDR3 size: 13 residues. The CDR3 sequence is CASRAGADTEAFF. The CDR3 DNA follows: TGTGCCAGCCGGGCAGGGGCGGACACTGAAGCTTTCTTT.

This chain links TRBV6-1 with TRBJ1-3; D uncertain. The CDR3 is 14 amino acids. The germline V gene has CDR1 MNHNS and CDR2 SASEGT. The germline V and J ends were trimmed by 7 bases and 0 bases, with 10 bases remaining between them. DNA of the CDR3: TGTGCCAGCATGGATGGCTTCTCTGGAAACACCATATATTTT. As protein: CASMDGFSGNTIYF.

This clone was detected a few times. This sequence joins TRBV7-6 and TRBJ1-1; no clear D gene. Germline V gives CDR1 SGHVS, CDR2 FNYEAQ. Deletions cut 4 bases from V and 1 base from J, with 4 bases between. This CDR3 has 12 amino acids. The CDR3 is CASSYENTEAFF. The CDR3 region has the DNA TGTGCCAGCAGCTATGAGAACACTGAAGCTTTCTTT.

This clone was observed once. The rearrangement uses TRBV6-1 and TRBJ2-7; perhaps TRBD1 as D (7 bases). V dropped 4 bases and J dropped 2 bases, with 15 bases sitting between them. In germline, CDR1 is MNHNS, CDR2 SASEGT. The CDR3 runs to 15 residues. CDR3 loop: CASSGPSGGPYEQYF. The DNA of the CDR3 is TGTGCCAGCAGTGGGCCCTCAGGGGGGCCCTACGAGCAGTACTTC.

The chain has TRBV5-1 and TRBJ2-1; TRBD1 matches at 10 bases. The germline V gene has CDR1 SGHRS and CDR2 YFSETQ. There are 14 residues in the CDR3. V lost 4 bases and J lost 8; bases outside the gene matches: 6. As DNA, the CDR3 is TGCGCCAGCAGCGGGACAGGGGTAGTCCATGAGCAGTTCTTC. Residues: CASSGTGVVHEQFF.